These 18 T cell receptor beta chains share one sample of origin, sequenced in a study of shared T cell receptors in the human thymus. Here immunoSEQ multiplex PCR was the method, and the copy in TCRdb shows in-frame clones only, minus some. This table has some 760,000 clones, approximately 83% appearing once. These same data were also listed under a study on human thymus T cells.

The sequencing input was thymocytes. The receptors were gathered from a girl under two years old with a congenital heart defect.

The chain uses TRBV15 and TRBJ1-5, with 8 bases lining up with TRBD1. V dropped 2 bases and J dropped 4; count of bases not matched to a gene: 10. Germline-derived CDR1 and CDR2 are LNHNV and YYDKDF (reference sequence). This CDR3 has 17 amino acids. DNA of the CDR3: TGTGCCACCAGCAGACAGGGACAGGACAGAGGGAATCAGCCCCAGCATTTT. Protein sequence: CATSRQGQDRGNQPQHF. Combining the CDR3 with reference TRBV15 and TRBJ1-5 gives the whole variable domain DAMVIQNPRYQVTQFGKPVTLSCSQTLNHNVMYWYQQKSSQAPKLLFHYYDKDFNNEADTPDNFQSRRPNTSFCFLDIRSPGLGDTAMYLCATSRQGQDRGNQPQHFGDGTRLSIL.

This chain uses TRBV28 with TRBJ1-2, with D maybe TRBD1 (6 bases). CDR3 size: 19 residues. With 2 bases removed from V and 2 bases from J, the gap between germline ends came to 24 bases. The germline gives CDR1 MDHEN, CDR2 SYDVKM. The CDR3 spells CASSLPRYSRGARNYGYTF. CDR3 nucleotides: TGTGCCAGCAGTTTACCCCGATATAGCCGGGGGGCGCGGAACTATGGCTACACCTTC.

V and J are TRBV4-1 and TRBJ2-5; 10 nucleotides agree with TRBD2. The CDR3 totals 15 residues. Per the germline V gene, CDR1 is MGHRA and CDR2 is YSYEKL. V gave up 2 bases and J gave up 7 bases; unmatched junction bases: 7. The CDR3 reads CASSQPAGGPGTQYF. The CDR3 DNA sequence: TGCGCCAGCAGCCAACCAGCGGGGGGGCCCGGGACCCAGTACTTC.

The J gene is TRBJ1-1, the V gene TRBV29-1; D uncertain. Germline-derived CDR1 and CDR2 are SQVTM and ANQGSEA. The V gene lost 5 bases and the J gene lost 2 bases, with 6 bases spanning the gap. The CDR3 is made up of 11 amino acids. The CDR3 spells CSVPLNTEAFF. DNA of the CDR3: TGCAGCGTTCCTCTTAACACTGAAGCTTTCTTT. The whole variable domain, filled in from reference TRBV29-1 and TRBJ1-1, reads SAVISQKPSRDICQRGTSLTIQCQVDSQVTMMFWYRQQPGQSLTLIATANQGSEATYESGFVIDKFPISRPNLTFSTLTVSNMSPEDSSIYLCSVPLNTEAFFGQGTRLTVV.

This clone was found a few times. The chain recombines TRBV4-3 with TRBJ1-5; TRBD1 is a possible D gene (6 bases). Deletions cut 2 bases from V and 5 bases from J, with 25 bases between. Germline V lookup: CDR1 LGHNA, CDR2 YSLEER. This CDR3 contains 19 residues. CDR3 bases: TGCGCCAGCAGCCAAAAGAGGAACCTCGGGGGGCGGTTAGATCAGCCCCAGCATTTT. This gives the protein CASSQKRNLGGRLDQPQHF.

This clone was picked up one time. The CDR3: CASSLDIRTTNEKLFF. Written as DNA, the CDR3 is TGTGCCAGCAGCTTAGATATTAGAACAACTAATGAAAAACTGTTTTTT. The V and J genes are TRBV7-6 and TRBJ1-4; D is uncertain. V gave up 1 base and J gave up 0 bases, with 9 bases separating them. Germline CDR1 SGHVS, CDR2 FNYEAQ. The CDR3 has 16 residues.

This chain connects TRBV5-5 to TRBJ1-6; 7 bases agree with TRBD1. The CDR3 loop spans 16 amino acids. The germline V gene has CDR1 SGHKS and CDR2 YYEKEE (reference sequence). Trimming took 4 bases from V and 4 from J; bases not matched to a gene: 8. The CDR3: CASSPRQGPYNSPLHF. The CDR3, as DNA: TGTGCCAGCAGCCCAAGACAGGGTCCGTATAATTCACCCCTCCACTTT.

The V and J genes are TRBV7-2 and TRBJ2-3, with TRBD2 as a possible D gene (7 bases). V was trimmed by 6 bases and J by 1 base, leaving 17 bases between them. Germline loops: CDR1 SGHTA, CDR2 FQGNSA. The CDR3 sequence is 16 residues long. This chain's CDR3 is CASSSGGGVGTDTQYF. The CDR3 bases are TGTGCCAGCAGTTCCGGAGGGGGGGTTGGCACAGATACGCAGTATTTT.

The chain carries TRBV7-9 and TRBJ1-2; D unresolved. V was cut by 5 bases and J by 6 bases, with 16 bases left in between. Germline values: CDR1 SEHNR, CDR2 FQNEAQ (reference sequence). This CDR3 has 14 residues. The chain's CDR3 is CASSPSAGLDGYTF. The CDR3 region has the DNA TGTGCCAGCAGCCCGTCGGCAGGCCTGGATGGCTACACCTTC. The whole variable domain, filled in from reference TRBV7-9 and TRBJ1-2, reads DTGVSQNPRHKITKRGQNVTFRCDPISEHNRLYWYRQTLGQGPEFLTYFQNEAQLEKSRLLSDRFSAERPKGSFSTLEIQRTEQGDSAMYLCASSPSAGLDGYTFGSGTRLTVV.

In regard to this clone: A read error is likely, as this CDR3 ends without the conserved phenylalanine or tryptophan. The DNA is left out, because the CDR3 cannot be placed on it with certainty; the CDR3 is given as TCRdb lists it. The chain joins TRBV20-1 to TRBJ1-2. Germline CDR1 is DFQATT and CDR2 is SNEGSKA (reference sequence). The CDR3 is 10 amino acids in total, end residues counted. This chain's CDR3 is CSARHQTAAY.

V and J are TRBV12-5 and TRBJ1-2; 9 nucleotides line up with TRBD1. The CDR3 extends over 16 amino acids. After removal of 3 bases from V and 2 bases from J, the junction contained 7 bases not matched to a gene. Germline-derived CDR1 and CDR2 are LGHNT and FRNRAP. For the CDR3, the DNA is TGTGCTAGTGGTTTCGGGACAGGGAGGTCGAACTATGGCTACACCTTC. Amino acids: CASGFGTGRSNYGYTF. Full variable domain (missing parts from reference TRBV12-5 and TRBJ1-2): DARVTQTPRHKVTEMGQEVTMRCQPILGHNTVFWYRQTMMQGLELLAYFRNRAPLDDSGMPKDRFSAEMPDATLATLKIQPSEPRDSAVYFCASGFGTGRSNYGYTFGSGTRLTVV.

This clone was detected once. This chain connects TRBV6-6 to TRBJ1-2, with 8 bases lining up with TRBD1. V lost 3 bases to trimming and J lost 2 bases; unmatched junction nucleotides: 5. The CDR3 runs 15 residues. Germline values: CDR1 MNHNY, CDR2 SVGAGI (reference sequence). This chain's CDR3 is CASSYTGGSNYGYTF. In DNA form, the CDR3 reads TGTGCCAGCAGTTATACAGGGGGTTCAAACTATGGCTACACCTTC.

This clone was picked up a small number of times. The V gene is TRBV5-1, the J gene TRBJ2-2; D gene uncertain. The CDR3 has 17 amino acids. V was clipped by 0 bases and J by 2 bases, with 14 bases between them. CDR1 is SGHRS, CDR2 YFSETQ, per germline. The CDR3 here is CASSLEGGLTNTGELFF. In DNA form, the CDR3 reads TGCGCCAGCAGCTTGGAAGGCGGTCTAACTAACACCGGGGAGCTGTTTTTT.

Only one count was recorded for this clone. CDR3 nucleotide sequence: TGCGCCAGCAGCCAAGGAAGGAGGTTCGGTGAGCAGTTCTTC. It yields the protein CASSQGRRFGEQFF. The V and J genes are TRBV4-1 and TRBJ2-1, with D possibly matching TRBD2 (5 bases). This CDR3 spans 14 amino acids. CDR1 is MGHRA, CDR2 YSYEKL, per germline. The germline V and J ends were trimmed by 1 base and 9 bases, with 13 bases remaining between them.

The chain links TRBV28 to TRBJ1-2; 8 bases align to TRBD1. Germline trimming cut 2 bases from V and 4 bases from J; bases unmatched to any gene: 3. The germline CDR1 and CDR2 sequences are MDHEN and SYDVKM. This CDR3 has 14 amino acids. Here the CDR3 DNA reads TGTGCCAGCAGTTTAACAGGGGGTGGCTATGGCTACACCTTC. Its protein is CASSLTGGGYGYTF.

The rearrangement links TRBV6-5 to TRBJ1-1, with D perhaps TRBD1 (5 bases). CDR3 length equals 14 residues. V was pared by 6 bases and J by 1 base, with 12 bases between. The V gene's germline CDR1 is MNHEY and CDR2 SVGAGI. CDR3 DNA sequence: TGTGCCAGCAGGGGGGGTGGAGGGAACACTGAAGCTTTCTTT. This encodes CASRGGGGNTEAFF.

The chain links TRBV4-1 to TRBJ1-2; D call uncertain. Germline CDR1 and CDR2: MGHRA and YSYEKL. This CDR3 is 13 amino acids long. V lost 6 bases to trimming and J lost 2 bases, with 10 bases between them. In DNA, the CDR3 is TGCGCCAGCAGTAAGGCGGGGAACTATGGCTACACCTTC. It encodes CASSKAGNYGYTF.

The rearrangement uses TRBV10-3 and TRBJ1-2; a weak D match, TRBD1 (5 bases). Trimming removed 4 bases at V and 2 bases at J, with 17 bases between. The CDR3 contains 16 residues. Germline lookup yields CDR1 ENHRY and CDR2 SYGVKD. The CDR3 loop is CAISVQGNCQNYGYTF. CDR3 coding DNA: TGTGCCATCAGTGTGCAGGGAAATTGCCAAAACTATGGCTACACCTTC.